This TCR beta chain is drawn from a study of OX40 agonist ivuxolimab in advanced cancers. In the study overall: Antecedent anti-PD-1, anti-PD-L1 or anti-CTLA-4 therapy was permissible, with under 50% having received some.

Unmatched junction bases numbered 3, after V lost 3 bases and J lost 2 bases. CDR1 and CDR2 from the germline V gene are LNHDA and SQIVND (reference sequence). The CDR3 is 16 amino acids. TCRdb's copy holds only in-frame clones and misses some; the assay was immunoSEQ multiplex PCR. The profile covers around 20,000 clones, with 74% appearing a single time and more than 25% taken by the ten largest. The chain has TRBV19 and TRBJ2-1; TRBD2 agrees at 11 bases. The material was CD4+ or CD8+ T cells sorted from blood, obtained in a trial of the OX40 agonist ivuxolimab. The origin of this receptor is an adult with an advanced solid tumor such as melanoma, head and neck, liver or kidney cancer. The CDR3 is CASSIIAGGPYNEQFF. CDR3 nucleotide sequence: TGTGCCAGTAGTATTATAGCGGGAGGGCCCTACAATGAGCAGTTCTTC. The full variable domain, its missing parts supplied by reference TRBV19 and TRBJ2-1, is DGGITQSPKYLFRKEGQNVTLSCEQNLNHDAMYWYRQDPGQGLRLIYYSQIVNDFQKGDIAEGYSVSREKKESFPLTVTSAQKNPTAFYLCASSIIAGGPYNEQFFGPGTRLTVL.